Each of the 18 T cell receptor beta chains below was sequenced from the same sample in a study of T cell clones after liver transplantation. TCRdb's table, derived via immunoSEQ multiplex PCR, lists solely in-frame clones and lacks some. This sample yields under 20,000 clones, of which approximately 90% are seen a single time; 10% to 15% belongs to the top ten. The starting material was CD8+ T cells from blood, obtained just over 45 months after liver transplant. These TCRs come from a human patient who received a liver transplant. The graft donor may have given rise to some T cells.

J is TRBJ2-1 and V is TRBV5-1, with 12 nucleotides matching TRBD2. The germline CDR1 and CDR2 sequences are SGHRS and YFSETQ. The junction had 2 bases not matched to a gene; V was cut back by 3 bases and J by 10 bases. The CDR3 extends over 13 amino acids. Here the CDR3 reads CASSWGLAGEQFF. Here the CDR3 DNA reads TGCGCCAGCAGCTGGGGACTAGCGGGCGAGCAGTTCTTC.

This chain links TRBV11-2 with TRBJ1-1; TRBD1 is a possible D gene (5 bases). The CDR3 runs to 13 residues. The V gene's germline CDR1 is SGHAT and CDR2 FQNNGV. The V end lost 3 bases, the J end lost 5 bases, and 10 bases lay between the germline ends. The CDR3 nucleotides read TGTGCCAGCAGCTTTCCAGGGAATACTGAAGCTTTCTTT. Translated: CASSFPGNTEAFF.

The chain links TRBV19 to TRBJ1-5; the D is unclear. Germline values: CDR1 LNHDA, CDR2 SQIVND (reference sequence). V was pared by 3 bases and J by 11 bases, with 14 bases between. This CDR3 spans 13 amino acids. CDR3 coding DNA: TGTGCCAGTAGTATGGGTGGTGCGGCGGCCCAGCATTTT. Translation: CASSMGGAAAQHF.

V is TRBV6-6 and J is TRBJ2-7, with 9 bases aligning to TRBD1. CDR1 MNHNY and CDR2 SVGAGI come from the germline V gene (reference sequence). Trimming cost V 6 bases and J 2 bases; bases outside gene matches: 2. CDR3 length: 13 amino acids. CDR3 protein: CASRGTGTYEQYF. As DNA, the CDR3 is TGTGCCAGCAGGGGGACAGGGACCTACGAGCAGTACTTC.

The chain is built from TRBV27 and TRBJ2-7, with D perhaps TRBD1 (5 bases). Germline V CDR1 and CDR2: MNHEY, SMNVEV (reference sequence). Trimming removed 2 bases from V and 2 bases from J, with 13 bases in between. This CDR3 contains 15 residues. The CDR3 region is CASSLTPGITYEQYF. In DNA form, the CDR3 reads TGTGCCAGCAGTTTAACCCCAGGGATCACCTACGAGCAGTACTTC.

This chain joins TRBV28 and TRBJ1-2; D call uncertain. Looked up from germline, CDR1 is MDHEN and CDR2 is SYDVKM. The CDR3 length is 13 residues. V gave up 6 bases and J gave up 8 bases, with 16 bases separating them. The CDR3 is CASSPLGRSGYTF. DNA for the CDR3: TGTGCCAGCAGCCCCTTGGGCCGTAGCGGCTACACCTTC.

The chain employs TRBV7-9 and TRBJ2-5, with 8 bases lining up with TRBD2. The CDR3 covers 14 residues. Germline values: CDR1 SEHNR, CDR2 FQNEAQ (reference sequence). V was clipped by 6 bases and J by 1 base; unmatched bases: 4. For the CDR3, the DNA is TGTGCCAGCAGAAGGCGGGAGGCCCAAGAGACCCAGTACTTC. This gives the protein CASRRREAQETQYF.

Points on this clone: This CDR3 is also generated by other DNA sequences in the sample. The chain couples TRBV4-3 to TRBJ2-7, with D uncertain. The CDR3 sequence is 14 residues long. Germline V CDR1 and CDR2: LGHNA, YSLEER. The germline V and J ends were trimmed by 0 bases and 0 bases, with 6 bases remaining between them. CDR3 loop: CASSQDLGSYEQYF. CDR3 DNA: TGCGCCAGCAGCCAAGATCTGGGCTCCTACGAGCAGTACTTC.

The chain recombines TRBV19 with TRBJ2-7, with 7 bases that match TRBD1. The length of the CDR3 is 14 residues. Trimming took 4 bases from V and 6 from J; bases not matched to a gene: 9. Germline V CDR1 and CDR2: LNHDA, SQIVND (reference sequence). The CDR3 bases are TGTGCCAGTAGTACACCGGGACAGAGCTTCGAGCAGTACTTC. Translating it yields CASSTPGQSFEQYF.

CDR3 residues: CASSPHSTGRPEAFF. The CDR3 region has the DNA TGTGCCAGCAGCCCCCATAGCACGGGGCGGCCTGAAGCTTTCTTT. The gene calls are TRBV7-9 and TRBJ1-1; the D gene is possibly TRBD1 (5 bases). The V gene's germline CDR1 is SEHNR and CDR2 FQNEAQ (reference sequence). This CDR3 is 15 amino acids long. The V end lost 5 bases, the J end lost 6 bases, and 19 bases lay between the germline ends. The whole variable domain, filled in from reference TRBV7-9 and TRBJ1-1, reads DTGVSQNPRHKITKRGQNVTFRCDPISEHNRLYWYRQTLGQGPEFLTYFQNEAQLEKSRLLSDRFSAERPKGSFSTLEIQRTEQGDSAMYLCASSPHSTGRPEAFFGQGTRLTVV.

V usage is TRBV27 and J usage is TRBJ2-6; a possible D gene is TRBD2 (7 bases). The germline V and J ends were trimmed by 7 bases and 2 bases, with 21 bases remaining between them. CDR1 is MNHEY and CDR2 is SMNVEV in the germline V gene (reference sequence). CDR3 length equals 18 residues. CDR3 protein: CASISGEGMSTGANVLTF. For the CDR3, the DNA is TGTGCCAGCATCTCAGGGGAGGGAATGTCAACTGGGGCCAACGTCCTGACTTTC.

The rearrangement uses TRBV19 and TRBJ2-1, with D unresolved. The V end was cut by 4 bases, the J end by 3 bases, with 10 bases between. Germline CDR1 is LNHDA and CDR2 is SQIVND (reference sequence). The CDR3 sequence is 14 residues long. The CDR3 DNA follows: TGTGCCAGTAGTACTGCCCTAAACTACAATGAGCAGTTCTTC. Its translation: CASSTALNYNEQFF.

This rearrangement joins TRBV9 to TRBJ2-7; TRBD1 aligns across 8 bases. Trimming at V came to 1 base and at J to 3 bases, leaving 3 bases not matched to a gene. The CDR3 consists of 14 residues. Per germline, CDR1 SGDLS and CDR2 YYNGEE. The CDR3, as DNA: TGTGCCAGCAGCGTATCCACAGGGGGCTACGAGCAGTACTTC. Translating gives CASSVSTGGYEQYF.

This clone showed up just a few times. The V call is TRBV13, the J call TRBJ2-7, with 9 positions matching TRBD2. CDR1 and CDR2 from the germline V gene are PRHDT and FYEKMQ (reference sequence). V shed 3 bases and J 9 bases; nucleotides not matched to a gene: 9. This CDR3 is built from 14 residues. CDR3 coding DNA: TGTGCCAGCAGCTTTGGTGGTAGCGGGAGAAGGCAGTACTTC. It translates to CASSFGGSGRRQYF.

The rearrangement links TRBV6-6 to TRBJ1-2, with no clear D. The CDR3 contains 13 residues. Germline V CDR1 and CDR2: MNHNY, SVGAGI (reference sequence). Trimming stripped 7 bases from V and 1 base from J, with 10 bases between. CDR3 protein: CASTVGLNYGYTF. The DNA for the CDR3 is TGTGCCAGCACTGTCGGACTTAACTATGGCTACACCTTC.

The rearrangement joins TRBV5-1 to TRBJ2-5; possible D gene TRBD1, 6 bases. The CDR3 runs to 14 residues. V lost 4 bases and J 2 bases, leaving 12 bases between the germline ends. Germline V lookup: CDR1 SGHRS, CDR2 YFSETQ. The CDR3 protein is CASSPWTVQETQYF. The CDR3 nucleotides are TGCGCCAGCAGCCCCTGGACAGTACAAGAGACCCAGTACTTC.

This clone has more than one count but fewer than ten. V usage is TRBV28 and J usage is TRBJ2-7; no definite D call. V lost 5 bases to trimming and J lost 0 bases, with 5 bases between them. Germline values: CDR1 MDHEN, CDR2 SYDVKM. This CDR3 comprises 12 residues. CDR3 nucleotide sequence: TGTGCCAGCAGTCTTATCTCCTACGAGCAGTACTTC. Translated, it gives CASSLISYEQYF.

This clone appeared a few times. The gene calls are TRBV7-6 and TRBJ2-1; 9 nucleotides line up with TRBD2. This CDR3 region has 15 residues. Looked up from germline, CDR1 is SGHVS and CDR2 is FNYEAQ. The V gene end was trimmed by 5 bases and the J gene end by 6 bases; junction bases not matched to a gene: 8. The chain's CDR3 is CASSPTSGLFNEQFF. CDR3 nucleotide sequence: TGTGCCAGCAGCCCGACTAGCGGCCTATTCAATGAGCAGTTCTTC. Variable domain in full (rest from reference TRBV7-6 and TRBJ2-1): GAGVSQSPRYKVTKRGQDVALRCDPISGHVSLYWYRQALGQGPEFLTYFNYEAQQDKSGLPNDRFSAERPEGSISTLTIQRTEQRDSAMYRCASSPTSGLFNEQFFGPGTRLTVL.